Shown below are 32 T cell receptor beta chains from a single sample sequenced in a study of CD8+ T cells in alopecia areata. Isolated RNA was reverse transcribed into cDNA used as the sequencing template. Libraries were prepared by immunoSEQ multiplex PCR; TCRdb keeps only in-frame clonotypes and omits some of them. The table includes under 150,000 clones, about 50% detected once. Sequencing input: NKG2D-low CD8+ T cells sorted from blood. Receptor source: a human donor with alopecia areata.

CDR3 DNA sequence: TGTGCCAGCAGTTTGCGACAGGAAGAGACCCAGTACTTC. Protein product: CASSLRQEETQYF. The chain is built from TRBV27 and TRBJ2-5, with D possibly matching TRBD1 (6 bases). Looked up from germline, CDR1 is MNHEY and CDR2 is SMNVEV (reference sequence). Trimming shortened V by 3 bases and J by 3 bases, and 8 bases separated the two germline ends. This CDR3 comprises 13 residues.

Only a few counts were recorded for this clone. J is TRBJ2-2 and V is TRBV29-1; D is undetermined. Germline lookup yields CDR1 SQVTM and CDR2 ANQGSEA. This CDR3 is 13 amino acids long. V dropped 6 bases and J dropped 0 bases, with 8 bases sitting between them. CDR3 region: CSVGRTNTGELFF. DNA of the CDR3: TGCAGCGTAGGACGGACGAACACCGGGGAGCTGTTTTTT.

The V and J genes are TRBV4-1 and TRBJ2-5; D gene uncertain. Germline CDR1 is MGHRA and CDR2 is YSYEKL. Trimming removed 0 bases at V and 5 bases at J, with 4 bases between. This CDR3 has 12 amino acids. The CDR3 reads CASSQDSETQYF. As DNA, the CDR3 is TGCGCCAGCAGCCAAGATTCGGAGACCCAGTACTTC.

This chain connects TRBV7-2 to TRBJ2-7, with 13 bases that match TRBD2. There are 15 residues in the CDR3. CDR1 and CDR2 from the germline V gene are SGHTA and FQGNSA. V dropped 4 bases and J dropped 2; count of bases not matched to a gene: 2. CDR3 amino acids: CASSWTSGSAYEQYF. The DNA for the CDR3 is TGTGCCAGCAGCTGGACTAGCGGGAGTGCCTACGAGCAGTACTTC.

The chain couples TRBV29-1 to TRBJ2-7, with D tentatively TRBD2 (6 bases). With 5 bases removed from V and 2 bases from J, the gap between germline ends came to 16 bases. The CDR3 spans 14 residues. Per germline, CDR1 SQVTM and CDR2 ANQGSEA. Written as DNA, the CDR3 is TGCAGCGTTCTCGGGCAGGAGGGTGCCTACGAGCAGTACTTC. Protein product: CSVLGQEGAYEQYF.

The sample holds a few counts of this clone. The rearrangement links TRBV29-1 to TRBJ2-3; D not certain. Trimming took 0 bases from V and 0 from J, leaving 7 bases between them. Germline V gene data show CDR1 as SQVTM and CDR2 as ANQGSEA. The CDR3 has 14 amino acids. As DNA, the CDR3 is TGCAGCGTTGAAGATCTACAAAGCACAGATACGCAGTATTTT. Translation: CSVEDLQSTDTQYF.

The chain has TRBV29-1 and TRBJ1-1; D call uncertain. This CDR3 comprises 12 residues. Looked up from germline, CDR1 is SQVTM and CDR2 is ANQGSEA. Trimming left V 5 bases short and J 10 bases short, with 17 bases between. For the CDR3, the DNA is TGCAGCGTTCGACCCGATGACGGAGGAGCTTTCTTT. Protein: CSVRPDDGGAFF. The full variable domain, completed using reference TRBV29-1 and TRBJ1-1, is SAVISQKPSRDICQRGTSLTIQCQVDSQVTMMFWYRQQPGQSLTLIATANQGSEATYESGFVIDKFPISRPNLTFSTLTVSNMSPEDSSIYLCSVRPDDGGAFFGQGTRLTVV.

V is TRBV6-5 and J is TRBJ2-5; D is unresolved. Between the trimmed V and J ends, which lost 1 base and 2 bases, there was a span of 8 bases. CDR1 and CDR2 from the germline V gene are MNHEY and SVGAGI. The CDR3 spans 14 residues. The CDR3 coding sequence is TGTGCCAGCAGTTACTTCCAGAGTCAAGAGACCCAGTACTTC. Its translation is CASSYFQSQETQYF.

The CDR3 nucleotides are TGTGCCAGCAGTAGTCGGGGGAGTAGGTCCTACGAGCAGTACTTC. Translating gives CASSSRGSRSYEQYF. The chain links TRBV27 to TRBJ2-7, with a possible D match to TRBD2 (6 bases). The V end was cut by 5 bases, the J end by 1 base, with 15 bases between. The CDR3 extends over 15 amino acids. The germline CDR1 and CDR2 sequences are MNHEY and SMNVEV (reference sequence).

The chain carries TRBV5-1 and TRBJ2-7; D not certain. Germline values: CDR1 SGHRS, CDR2 YFSETQ. The CDR3 totals 13 residues. V dropped 5 bases and J dropped 0 bases, with 9 bases sitting between them. Written as DNA, the CDR3 is TGCGCCAGCAGTCCCTTAAGCTCCTACGAGCAGTACTTC. Protein: CASSPLSSYEQYF.

The gene calls are TRBV9 and TRBJ2-7, with D hard to call. This CDR3 is 15 amino acids long. From germline, CDR1 is SGDLS and CDR2 YYNGEE. V was clipped by 0 bases and J by 3 bases, with 13 bases between them. This chain's CDR3 is CASSVATGSGYEQYF. The CDR3 coding sequence is TGTGCCAGCAGCGTAGCTACCGGATCAGGCTACGAGCAGTACTTC.

This clone was seen a handful of times. V is TRBV28 and J is TRBJ2-3; 8 positions match TRBD2. The germline gives CDR1 MDHEN, CDR2 SYDVKM. V was clipped by 3 bases and J by 2 bases; unmatched bases: 4. The CDR3 covers 15 residues. CDR3 DNA: TGTGCCAGCAGTTTCCAGCGGGGGCACACAGATACGCAGTATTTT. The encoded protein is CASSFQRGHTDTQYF.

The chain uses TRBV30 and TRBJ2-3; a possible D gene is TRBD2 (5 bases). Germline loops: CDR1 GTSNPN, CDR2 SVGIG (reference sequence). The CDR3 loop spans 14 amino acids. Between the trimmed V and J ends, which lost 2 bases and 1 base, there was a span of 10 bases. The CDR3 sequence is CAWSRTAGTDTQYF. For the CDR3, the DNA is TGTGCCTGGAGTCGAACAGCGGGCACAGATACGCAGTATTTT.

The gene calls are TRBV4-2 and TRBJ2-3; TRBD2 is a possible D gene (6 bases). Per the germline V gene, CDR1 is LGHNA and CDR2 is YNFKEQ. With 0 bases removed from V and 6 bases from J, the gap between germline ends came to 13 bases. This CDR3 has 15 amino acids. The CDR3 reads CASSQEMGGADTQYF. DNA of the CDR3: TGTGCCAGCAGCCAAGAGATGGGCGGGGCGGATACGCAGTATTTT.

The chain combines TRBV29-1 with TRBJ1-1; possibly TRBD1 for D (5 bases). V was pared by 6 bases and J by 2 bases, with 16 bases between. This CDR3 spans 14 amino acids. The germline CDR1 and CDR2 sequences are SQVTM and ANQGSEA. The CDR3 is CSVGGARVNTEAFF. CDR3 bases: TGCAGCGTGGGCGGGGCGCGGGTAAACACTGAAGCTTTCTTT.

This chain joins TRBV30 and TRBJ1-1, with 7 bases lining up with TRBD1. This CDR3 spans 13 amino acids. CDR1 is GTSNPN, CDR2 SVGIG, per germline (reference sequence). V trimming: 8 bases; J trimming: 5 bases; junction bases outside the gene matches: 11. The CDR3 nucleotides are TGTGCCGCAGACCTACAGGGGAATACTGAAGCTTTCTTT. This translates into CAADLQGNTEAFF.

The V call is TRBV29-1, the J call TRBJ2-1; 7 bases are shared with TRBD2. After removal of 7 bases from V and 6 bases from J, the junction contained 9 bases not matched to a gene. The CDR3 is 13 amino acids. Germline lookup yields CDR1 SQVTM and CDR2 ANQGSEA. The DNA of the CDR3 is TGCAGCGGCGGACTAGGACCCCCCAATGAGCAGTTCTTC. Translation: CSGGLGPPNEQFF.

CDR3 in DNA: TGTGCCTGGTCCGTCGTTGAAGAGACCCAGTACTTC. Amino acids: CAWSVVEETQYF. The chain carries TRBV30 and TRBJ2-5, with D hard to call. Trimming left V 5 bases short and J 3 bases short, with 10 bases between. The germline V gene encodes CDR1 GTSNPN and CDR2 SVGIG (reference sequence). The CDR3 length is 12 residues.

The chain uses TRBV25-1 and TRBJ2-7; D unresolved. The CDR3 sequence is 12 residues long. Germline V gives CDR1 MGHDK, CDR2 SYGVNS. Trimming stripped 10 bases from V and 2 bases from J, with 12 bases between. CDR3: CATTGRAYEQYF. Here the CDR3 DNA reads TGTGCCACCACGGGCAGAGCCTACGAGCAGTACTTC.

The CDR3 spells CASRSPDTGELFF. The CDR3 DNA is TGTGCCAGCAGATCACCGGACACCGGGGAGCTGTTTTTT. J is TRBJ2-2 and V is TRBV9; no clear D. V lost 5 bases, J lost 3 bases, and 8 bases lay in between. Germline V gene sequence: CDR1 SGDLS, CDR2 YYNGEE. The CDR3 loop spans 13 amino acids.

This clone was seen a few times. The chain recombines TRBV29-1 with TRBJ2-6; 7 nucleotides agree with TRBD1. CDR1 and CDR2 (germline): SQVTM, ANQGSEA. The CDR3 is made up of 15 amino acids. With 3 bases clipped from V and 0 bases from J, the junction kept 2 bases outside the gene matches. CDR3 sequence reads: CSVEDRSSGANVLTF. CDR3 nucleotides: TGCAGCGTTGAGGACAGGTCCTCTGGGGCCAACGTCCTGACTTTC.

The chain uses TRBV29-1 and TRBJ2-5; 7 nucleotides agree with TRBD2. This CDR3 region has 12 residues. Germline loops: CDR1 SQVTM, CDR2 ANQGSEA. V lost 4 bases and J lost 5; bases outside the gene matches: 4. The CDR3 bases are TGCAGCGTTGTCGGGGGGTATGAGACCCAGTACTTC. This translates into CSVVGGYETQYF.

The chain uses TRBV4-1 and TRBJ2-3; TRBD2 agrees at 10 bases. Trimming removed 0 bases from V and 2 bases from J; junction bases left unmatched: 5. From germline, CDR1 is MGHRA and CDR2 YSYEKL. The CDR3 is made up of 17 amino acids. Here the CDR3 reads CASSQDRTSGDTDTQYF. The CDR3 DNA reads as TGCGCCAGCAGCCAAGATAGGACTAGCGGCGACACAGATACGCAGTATTTT.

This clone was detected a few times. The V gene is TRBV6-5, the J gene TRBJ2-7; 8 bases are shared with TRBD1. There are 12 residues in the CDR3. V lost 5 bases, J lost 6 bases, and 3 bases stayed unmatched. CDR1 MNHEY and CDR2 SVGAGI come from the germline V gene. The CDR3 here is CASSPGQAEQYF. The CDR3 DNA reads TGTGCCAGCAGTCCGGGACAGGCCGAGCAGTACTTC.

This clone was recorded a few times. This CDR3 is missing its conserved last phenylalanine or tryptophan, likely due to a read error. The DNA is left out, because the CDR3 cannot be placed on it with certainty; the CDR3 is given as TCRdb lists it. The chain recombines TRBV29-1 with TRBJ2-3; the table calls TRBD2, which could not be checked here. CDR1 and CDR2 from the germline V gene are SQVTM and ANQGSEA. The CDR3 spans 12 residues, counting both ends. The chain's CDR3 is CSVEAIAGPRWD.

This clone has only a few counts. The CDR3 sequence is CSVPDRLKYYGYTF. The CDR3 region has the DNA TGCAGCGTACCGGACAGGTTGAAATACTATGGCTACACCTTC. J is TRBJ1-2 and V is TRBV29-1, with 7 bases fitting TRBD1. V shed 6 bases, J shed 3 bases, and the junction held 10 bases outside the gene matches. CDR1 and CDR2 (germline): SQVTM, ANQGSEA. The CDR3 loop spans 14 amino acids. The variable domain in full, with the rest retrieved from reference TRBV29-1 and TRBJ1-2, is SAVISQKPSRDICQRGTSLTIQCQVDSQVTMMFWYRQQPGQSLTLIATANQGSEATYESGFVIDKFPISRPNLTFSTLTVSNMSPEDSSIYLCSVPDRLKYYGYTFGSGTRLTVV.

This clone was seen a few times. This sequence joins TRBV4-1 and TRBJ1-1; D is unresolved. V lost 7 bases, J lost 4 bases, and 10 bases lay in between. This CDR3 region has 12 residues. From germline, CDR1 is MGHRA and CDR2 YSYEKL. CDR3 loop: CASKGVGTEAFF. DNA of the CDR3: TGCGCCAGCAAGGGCGTAGGCACTGAAGCTTTCTTT.

The chain links TRBV27 to TRBJ2-2; D remains unclear. Germline V gene data show CDR1 as MNHEY and CDR2 as SMNVEV (reference sequence). This CDR3 is 13 amino acids long. Trimming pared 0 bases from V and 4 bases from J, leaving 3 bases between. This chain's CDR3 is CASSLSVTGELFF. DNA for the CDR3: TGTGCCAGCAGTTTATCAGTCACCGGGGAGCTGTTTTTT.

V gene TRBV27 combines with J gene TRBJ1-2; D is uncertain. V was clipped by 6 bases and J by 5 bases, with 10 bases between them. Looked up from germline, CDR1 is MNHEY and CDR2 is SMNVEV (reference sequence). The CDR3 spans 12 residues. CDR3 residues: CASRRGGYGYTF. The CDR3, as DNA: TGTGCCAGCAGACGGGGTGGATATGGCTACACCTTC.

The rearrangement uses TRBV30 and TRBJ2-1; 12 bases fit TRBD2. J was trimmed by 8 bases and V by 1 base; bases with no gene match: 3. This CDR3 contains 14 residues. Germline CDR1 and CDR2: GTSNPN and SVGIG (reference sequence). CDR3: CAWSALAGGHEQFF. The DNA for the CDR3 is TGTGCCTGGAGTGCGCTAGCGGGGGGGCATGAGCAGTTCTTC.

The chain couples TRBV5-4 to TRBJ2-5; D is uncertain. CDR1 is SGHNT, CDR2 YYREEE, per germline (reference sequence). The CDR3 contains 14 residues. Trimming shortened V by 2 bases and J by 5 bases, and 13 bases separated the two germline ends. The CDR3 DNA follows: TGTGCCAGCAGCTTAGGTCACAGAAGGGAGACCCAGTACTTC. This encodes CASSLGHRRETQYF.

The chain recombines TRBV30 with TRBJ2-5; no firm D call. Germline V gives CDR1 GTSNPN, CDR2 SVGIG (reference sequence). CDR3 length equals 14 residues. V gave up 0 bases and J gave up 1 base, with 9 bases separating them. The CDR3 is CAWSVSSFQETQYF. The CDR3 nucleotides read TGTGCCTGGAGTGTTTCCAGCTTCCAAGAGACCCAGTACTTC.